The 11 T cell receptor beta chains below all came from one sample that was sequenced in a study of CD8 T cells in ankylosing spondylitis. TCRdb passed the 5' RACE reads through MiXCR, listing each CDR3 protein once. The table lists 650,000 to 800,000 distinct CDR3 sequences, roughly 20% of them singletons. Overall study findings and caveats: It appeared that ankylosing spondylitis blood was characterized by a TCR beta motif of seven or eight highly homologous variants.

Their antigens are not known. Sample: blood, either unsorted or a sorted T cell fraction (not recorded which). These receptors came from a male donor with ankylosing spondylitis.

This clonotype has a handful of counts. The V and J genes are TRBV27 and TRBJ2-7; D gene uncertain. V was clipped by 3 bases and J by 4 bases, with 13 bases between them. Germline loops: CDR1 MNHEY, CDR2 SMNVEV (reference sequence). The CDR3 covers 14 residues. The CDR3 region has the DNA TGTGCCAGCAGTTTCCTAGGACCGTCGTACGAGCAGTACTTC. Protein product: CASSFLGPSYEQYF.

This clonotype was found a few times. The chain has TRBV10-3 and TRBJ1-1, with D uncertain. Looked up from germline, CDR1 is ENHRY and CDR2 is SYGVKD. V lost 3 bases, J lost 1 base, and 6 bases lay in between. The CDR3 totals 13 residues. Here the CDR3 reads CAISEAGNTEAFF. The CDR3 DNA is TGTGCCATCAGTGAAGCCGGGAACACTGAAGCTTTCTTT.

This clonotype occurred many times. This chain links TRBV5-1 with TRBJ1-2; 12 bases are shared with TRBD1. Germline V gives CDR1 SGHRS, CDR2 YFSETQ. The V and J ends lost 4 bases and 8 bases, in that order; junction bases with no gene match: 9. The CDR3 runs 15 residues. For the CDR3, the DNA is TGCGCCAGCAGCCCCGGGACAGGGGGCGCGGAGGGCTACACCTTC. Translation: CASSPGTGGAEGYTF.

The chain uses TRBV12-2 and TRBJ2-3; the table's D call, TRBD2, has no DNA check behind it. TRBV12-2 is labeled a pseudogene. The CDR3 is made up of 16 amino acids. The CDR3 region is CASRLEGLKGTDTQYF. The CDR3 DNA reads as TGTGCAAGTCGCTTAGAGGGACTCAAGGGCACAGATACGCAGTATTTT.

This clonotype was counted a single time. V usage is TRBV5-6 and J usage is TRBJ2-4, with D possibly TRBD2 on 6 matching bases. Germline loops: CDR1 SGHDT, CDR2 YYEEEE. Trimming removed 6 bases from V and 9 bases from J, with 19 bases in between. The CDR3 loop spans 14 amino acids. The CDR3 is CASTFGAGGAIQYF. Here the CDR3 DNA reads TGTGCCAGCACCTTCGGGGCAGGCGGGGCCATTCAGTACTTC.

This clonotype was seen a few times. The chain links TRBV25-1 to TRBJ2-5, with D perhaps given as TRBD1 or TRBD2 (5 bases each). With 6 bases removed from V and 3 bases from J, the gap between germline ends came to 11 bases. CDR1 is MGHDK and CDR2 is SYGVNS in the germline V gene. The CDR3 sequence is 13 residues long. The CDR3 DNA sequence: TGTGCCAGCAGGGGGACGGAAAAAGAGACCCAGTACTTC. This gives the protein CASRGTEKETQYF.

The chain carries TRBV28 and TRBJ2-7; no firm D call. In germline, CDR1 is MDHEN, CDR2 SYDVKM. The CDR3 sequence is 12 residues long. Between the trimmed V and J ends, which lost 3 bases and 5 bases, there was a span of 8 bases. This CDR3 reads CASSFGVDEQYF. The CDR3 coding sequence is TGTGCCAGCAGTTTTGGGGTGGACGAGCAGTACTTC. Variable domain in full (rest from reference TRBV28 and TRBJ2-7): DVKVTQSSRYLVKRTGEKVFLECVQDMDHENMFWYRQDPGLGLRLIYFSYDVKMKEKGDIPEGYSVSREKKERFSLILESASTNQTSMYLCASSFGVDEQYFGPGTRLTVT.

The chain joins TRBV29-1 to TRBJ2-5; maybe TRBD1 (6 bases). The CDR3 sequence is 13 residues long. V was shortened by 3 bases and J by 4 bases, with 12 bases between the two germline ends. CDR1 SQVTM and CDR2 ANQGSEA come from the germline V gene. In DNA, the CDR3 is TGCAGCGTTGAGAGAGGGGACACAGAGACCCAGTACTTC. Protein product: CSVERGDTETQYF.

This clonotype was seen a handful of times. J is TRBJ2-3 and V is TRBV7-3; 7 positions match TRBD2. Per germline, CDR1 SGHTA and CDR2 FQGTGA. CDR3 length: 15 residues. The V gene end was trimmed by 3 bases and the J gene end by 6 bases; junction bases not matched to a gene: 9. The CDR3 coding sequence is TGTGCCAGCAGCTTCGAGGGAGCGGGAAGTGATACGCAGTATTTT. It translates to CASSFEGAGSDTQYF.

The table lists this clonotype with a few counts. The V call is TRBV20-1, the J call TRBJ2-5; the match to TRBD2 covers 11 bases. Trimming took 0 bases from V and 5 from J; bases not matched to a gene: 8. This CDR3 contains 16 residues. Germline V gene sequence: CDR1 DFQATT, CDR2 SNEGSKA (reference sequence). The CDR3 DNA follows: TGCAGTGCTAGAGATCGGACTAGCGGGTACGCGGAGACCCAGTACTTC. Residues: CSARDRTSGYAETQYF.

This clonotype was recorded a few times. The rearrangement uses TRBV20-1 and TRBJ2-7; D gene uncertain. V shed 3 bases and J shed 12 bases, with 24 bases lying between them. The germline V gene has CDR1 DFQATT and CDR2 SNEGSKA (reference sequence). CDR3 size: 14 residues. CDR3 in DNA: TGCAGTGCTAGGAGACTCGATAACCCCGCCAAAGCGTACTTC. Translation: CSARRLDNPAKAYF.